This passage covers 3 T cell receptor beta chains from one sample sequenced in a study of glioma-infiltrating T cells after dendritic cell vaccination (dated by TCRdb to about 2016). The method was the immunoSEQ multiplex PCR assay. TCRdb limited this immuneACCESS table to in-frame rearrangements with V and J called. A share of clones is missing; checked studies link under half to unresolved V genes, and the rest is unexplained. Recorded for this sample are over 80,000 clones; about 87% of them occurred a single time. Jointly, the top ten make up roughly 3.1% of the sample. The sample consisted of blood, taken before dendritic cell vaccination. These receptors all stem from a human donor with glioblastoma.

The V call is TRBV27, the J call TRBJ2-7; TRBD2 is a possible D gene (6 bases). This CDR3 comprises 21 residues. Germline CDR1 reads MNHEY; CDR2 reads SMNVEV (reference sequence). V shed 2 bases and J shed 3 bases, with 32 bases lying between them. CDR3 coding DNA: TGTGCCAGCAGTTTAGTAGCCCCTCCGACTAGTCTCATTACCTCATTCTACGAGCAGTACTTC. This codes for CASSLVAPPTSLITSFYEQYF.

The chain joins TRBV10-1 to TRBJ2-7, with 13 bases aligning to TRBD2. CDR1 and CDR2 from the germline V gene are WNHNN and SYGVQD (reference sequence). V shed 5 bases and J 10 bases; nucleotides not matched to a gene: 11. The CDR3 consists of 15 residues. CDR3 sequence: CASSPRLAGGTHQYF. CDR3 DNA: TGCGCCAGCAGTCCCAGACTAGCGGGAGGTACGCATCAGTACTTC.

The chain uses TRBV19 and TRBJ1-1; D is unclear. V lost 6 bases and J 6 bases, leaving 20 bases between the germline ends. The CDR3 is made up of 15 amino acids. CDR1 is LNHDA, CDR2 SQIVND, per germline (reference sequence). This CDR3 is CASRPGGAAGAEAFF. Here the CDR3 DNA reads TGTGCCAGTAGACCGGGTGGAGCTGCCGGGGCTGAAGCTTTCTTT.